This record covers a single T cell receptor (beta chain). Its specificity is not known. In the source study's methods: For the immunoSEQ data, sequences were junction-only without quality scores, so filtering differed. TCRdb's copy holds only in-frame clones and misses some; the assay was immunoSEQ multiplex PCR. Clone size and V and J calls were adopted from that table, with D and trimming inferred from the DNA. Of some 1 million clones detected, 65% to 75% appear once; the ten largest clones hold approximately 1.5%. This sample was included in a study of shared clonotypes between healthy human individuals. Overall study context: The study used three CD4 naive, three CD4 memory, two CD8 naive and one CD8 memory plate per donor. Points from the study as a whole: The sharing of roughly 5% of naive CD4 clonotypes was seen across a handful of donors.

CDR1 and CDR2 from the germline V gene are LNHDA and SQIVND (reference sequence). The CDR3 length is 15 residues. Trimming removed 5 bases from V and 12 bases from J, with 23 bases in between. Sequencing used memory CD4+ T cells sorted from blood. Documented subset: CD45RA-negative fraction. The chain employs TRBV19 and TRBJ2-1, with unresolved D. The receptor's source is a man aged 18 to 30 in good health. CDR3 loop: CASSAPLYDRSRQFF. CDR3 nucleotides: TGTGCCAGTAGTGCCCCCCTCTACGACCGCTCTCGGCAGTTCTTC.